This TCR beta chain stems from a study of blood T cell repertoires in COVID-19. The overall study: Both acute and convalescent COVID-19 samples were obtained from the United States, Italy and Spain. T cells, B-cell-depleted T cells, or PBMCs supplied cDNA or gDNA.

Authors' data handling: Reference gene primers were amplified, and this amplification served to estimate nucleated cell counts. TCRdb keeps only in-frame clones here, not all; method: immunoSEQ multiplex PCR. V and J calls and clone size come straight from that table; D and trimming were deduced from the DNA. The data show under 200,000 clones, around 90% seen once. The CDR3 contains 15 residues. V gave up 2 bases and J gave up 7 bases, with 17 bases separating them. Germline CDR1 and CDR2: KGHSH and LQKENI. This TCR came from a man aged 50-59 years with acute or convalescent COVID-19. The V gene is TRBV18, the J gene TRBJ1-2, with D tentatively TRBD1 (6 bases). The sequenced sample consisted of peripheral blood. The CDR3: CASSPALGGRTGYTF. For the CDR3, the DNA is TGTGCCAGCTCACCAGCTTTGGGGGGGCGAACTGGCTACACCTTC.